The present entry profiles one T cell receptor (beta chain) with its context. This clonotype has a count of ten or more. No antigen is known for it. Per-base qualities were not stored, and no clone one base away is much larger. These data originate in a study of identical twins (dated by TCRdb to 2016 to 2017). With regard to the full study: TCR alpha and beta repertoires from monozygotic twins, unrelated adults of various ages and cord blood were deep-sequenced to test whether fetal clonotypes persist. To rule out contamination, replicate twin experiments were performed at different times with different library preparation protocols.

Every donor was a healthy Caucasian. Three pairs of female monozygotic twins, all aged about 18 to 30 years, made up the twin cohort. The RNA used for TCR libraries was isolated from peripheral blood mononuclear cells. The study at large found these results: Fewer insertions were carried by abundant cord blood beta clonotypes, a similar but weaker trend appeared in young adult naive repertoires, and no such trend appeared in memory repertoires. A weaker excess of twin sharing was found in beta out-of-frame sequences because the signal-to-noise ratio was lowered by fewer shared sequences. Invariant T cells such as MAIT and iNKT could partly confound zero-insertion analyses, though diverse VJ usage argued against this for most clonotypes. Compared with coincidental sharing between unrelated individuals, an excess of low generation-probability sequences was observed among out-of-frame TCR alpha sequences shared between twins. Out-of-frame TCR alpha sharing in monozygotic twins was systematically underestimated by recombination models, whereas sharing between unrelated individuals was in agreement with the recombination models. Because the same donors could not be followed over many years, the conclusions relied on cross-sectional statistical analysis.

Measured from the cysteine to the phenylalanine, the CDR3 is 14 residues long. Only the CDR3 DNA stays, 42 bases, in frame from base 1. V and J are truncated by 1 base and 3 bases respectively, leaving an intervening sequence of 9 bases. The germline V gene (reference sequence) specifies LNHNV as CDR1 and YYDKDF as CDR2. The library came from 5' RACE. The sequencing machine was an Illumina HiSeq 2000. A universal primer binding site was introduced by template switching, and a unique molecular identifier was present in the final cDNA, enabling accurate counting of TCR cDNA molecules. Specific primers in the conserved constant-segment region were used to synthesize first-strand cDNA for the TCR alpha and beta chains. Each cDNA library was double barcoded, with a SMART-Mk sample barcode plus Illumina barcodes, to control for contamination. TruSeq adapter sequences, together with Illumina sample barcodes, were added in two successive PCR steps. The TCR alpha and beta cDNA libraries were sequenced on the Illumina HiSeq platform using custom primers. The paper's processing steps were these. Unique molecular identifiers were extracted from raw reads with MiGEC, and CDR3 positions were determined with MiXCR. For each individual, recombination models were inferred using an EM algorithm with the repgenHMM and IGoR tools. The tcR package in R was used for shared clonotype analysis, with sharing normalized by the product of cloneset sizes. To study raw recombination free of thymic and clonal selection effects, out-of-frame nonproductive sequences were analyzed. TCRdb reanalyzed the raw reads on its own, using fastp at Q25 for trimming and MiXCR for clone calling, and kept in-frame beta chains. Duplicate CDR3 protein sequences are folded into a single record with the most common DNA and genes. The V and J calls reflect TCRdb's pipeline rather than the authors' work. The sample records about 810,000 distinct CDR3 sequences, 9% to 15% of which are singletons. Around 1.6% of the sample lies in the top ten.

This same sample was also taken into another study, of yellow fever vaccine responses in identical twins. Per that second paper: The authors reported that the T cell response to vaccination in identical twins appeared partly convergent and partly personalized. The study precisely tracked vaccine-responding T cell clones in identical twins.

This receptor was taken from a young woman in good health. Material: PBMCs. The sequence is built from TRBV15 and TRBJ2-5, with TRBD2 as a weak D call on 6 bases. The sequenced DNA is TGTGCCACCAGCAGAGTGACTAGAAAAGAGACCCAGTACTTC. This sequence encodes CATSRVTRKETQYF.